The sequence of this TCR beta chain was determined in a study of blood T cells in healthy people across ages. Overall study context: Per two T cells, template switching captured roughly one barcoded beta molecule.

J lost 0 bases, V lost 5 bases, and 3 bases had no gene match. The CDR3 is 15 amino acids. In germline, CDR1 is MDHEN, CDR2 SYDVKM. This clonotype has a handful of counts. Next came a second PCR, run for about 6 to 12 cycles, which used a sample-barcoded 5' primer along with a J-beta primer mix. MiXCR was run by TCRdb on the 5' RACE reads, yielding one entry per CDR3 protein. The table includes 1.5 million to 2 million distinct CDR3 sequences, 28% detected once. This TCR derives from a woman in her 30s in good health. The rearrangement uses TRBV28 and TRBJ1-4; TRBD1 agrees at 7 bases. Material: blood. The CDR3 coding sequence is TGTGCCAGCAGTCAGGGGGGTACAACTAATGAAAAACTGTTTTTT. This encodes CASSQGGTTNEKLFF. Filled out from reference TRBV28 and TRBJ1-4, the complete variable domain reads DVKVTQSSRYLVKRTGEKVFLECVQDMDHENMFWYRQDPGLGLRLIYFSYDVKMKEKGDIPEGYSVSREKKERFSLILESASTNQTSMYLCASSQGGTTNEKLFFGSGTQLSVL.